This TCR beta chain is drawn from a study of cytomegalovirus exposure and HLA in healthy donors. Study conclusions and caveats: For most TCR sequences rarity was the rule, although some public TCRs occurred in many donors. The study designated over 150 TCR beta chains cytomegalovirus-associated. Both high specificity and high sensitivity reportedly marked the classifier's diagnosis of cytomegalovirus status.

The CDR3 loop spans 16 amino acids. With 2 bases removed from V and 3 bases from J, the gap between germline ends came to 16 bases. Germline V gene data show CDR1 as MGHRA and CDR2 as YSYEKL. In the case of this clone: Its specificity is unknown.

Method: immunoSEQ multiplex PCR; TCRdb's copy keeps in-frame clones and lacks some. The data show tens of thousands of clones, about 95% seen once. The sequencing input was PBMCs. The chain couples TRBV4-1 to TRBJ1-1; D may be TRBD1 (6 bases). This receptor was obtained from a woman aged 18-29 years in good health and CMV-seronegative. CDR3 sequence (DNA): TGCGCCAGCAGCCAAAAGACAGGATCCTTCGACACTGAAGCTTTCTTT. Translated, it gives CASSQKTGSFDTEAFF.